This T cell receptor beta chain stems from a study of T-cell reconstitution after alpha-beta-depleted transplantation in children. TCRbeta library preparation incorporated unique molecular identifiers. TCRdb recomputed calls from the PCR reads with MiXCR, one row per CDR3 protein. The table includes hundreds of thousands of distinct CDR3 sequences, 8.2% detected once. There are many counts of this clonotype. Its antigen is unknown. Findings of the study overall: T-cell counts and diversity at one year following transplant were attributed mainly to newly produced T cells. There were some patients whose high TCRbeta diversity at day 60 came from surviving recipient T cells and thymic progenitors. Reportedly, roughly two months post-transplant, alpha-beta T cells arose from several hundred expanded graft clones.

The length of the CDR3 is 15 residues. V shed 4 bases, J shed 2 bases, and the junction held 8 bases outside the gene matches. Germline CDR1 reads SGHRS; CDR2 reads YFSETQ. The receptor was isolated from a male patient aged 10-17 years who had a stem cell transplant for acute lymphoblastic leukemia, so the T cells may come from the graft donor. V gene TRBV5-1 combines with J gene TRBJ2-7, with 8 nucleotides matching TRBD1. Sequencing was performed on PBMCs, mostly from graft donor cells, taken 180 days after TCRalphabeta/CD19-depleted stem cell transplant. The CDR3 sequence is CASSPRQGSTYEQYF. CDR3 bases: TGCGCCAGCAGCCCTCGACAGGGGTCCACCTACGAGCAGTACTTC. Together with reference TRBV5-1 and TRBJ2-7, the CDR3 gives the full variable domain: KAGVTQTPRYLIKTRGQQVTLSCSPISGHRSVSWYQQTPGQGLQFLFEYFSETQRNKGNFPGRFSGRQFSNSRSEMNVSTLELGDSALYLCASSPRQGSTYEQYFGPGTRLTVT.